The 8 T cell receptor beta chains presented below share a single source sample, sequenced in a study of T cells in Graves' hyperthyroidism and ophthalmopathy. From RNA transcripts, TCR beta CDR3 regions were amplified. Carried out on the TCR CDR3, a first-round RT-PCR used the HTBI primer set. TCRdb recomputed calls from the multiplex PCR reads with MiXCR, one row per CDR3 protein. The sample holds some 620,000 distinct CDR3 sequences, around 15% seen once. Sequencing was done on a sample of blood. These receptor sequences come from a woman between 25 and 40 years old with Graves' hyperthyroidism.

The gene calls are TRBV28 and TRBJ1-4, with a tentative D call TRBD1 (6 bases). Trimming removed 8 bases from V and 0 bases from J, with 13 bases in between. This CDR3 contains 15 residues. CDR1 MDHEN and CDR2 SYDVKM come from the germline V gene. In DNA, the CDR3 is TGTGCCAGCGGTGGGGGCCCCGCAACTAATGAAAAACTGTTTTTT. It is translated as CASGGGPATNEKLFF. The full variable domain, completed using reference TRBV28 and TRBJ1-4, is DVKVTQSSRYLVKRTGEKVFLECVQDMDHENMFWYRQDPGLGLRLIYFSYDVKMKEKGDIPEGYSVSREKKERFSLILESASTNQTSMYLCASGGGPATNEKLFFGSGTQLSVL.

This clonotype has at least ten counts. This chain uses TRBV29-1 with TRBJ1-1, with D perhaps TRBD1 (5 bases). Trimming cost V 5 bases and J 1 base, with 11 bases left between them. This CDR3 spans 13 amino acids. Germline CDR1 is SQVTM and CDR2 is ANQGSEA. The CDR3 is CSVYLDRNTEAFF. DNA for the CDR3: TGCAGCGTTTACTTAGACAGGAACACTGAAGCTTTCTTT.

The DNA of the CDR3 is TGCGCCAGCAGCTTGATGGGAAGCCTTAGCACAGATACGCAGTATTTT. Its translation is CASSLMGSLSTDTQYF. The chain carries TRBV5-1 and TRBJ2-3; D is uncertain. The CDR3 length is 16 residues. Germline V gives CDR1 SGHRS, CDR2 YFSETQ. V shed 1 base and J shed 0 bases, with 12 bases lying between them.

The chain combines TRBV29-1 with TRBJ2-3; 7 bases map to TRBD2. The CDR3 is 14 amino acids. Trimming took 6 bases from V and 3 from J; bases not matched to a gene: 9. Germline assignment: CDR1 SQVTM and CDR2 ANQGSEA. In DNA, the CDR3 is TGCAGCGTCCGCGCCGGGGGAGGGACAGATACGCAGTATTTT. It is translated as CSVRAGGGTDTQYF.

This clonotype was counted ten times or more. This sequence joins TRBV7-3 and TRBJ2-1; 10 positions match TRBD2. Per the germline V gene, CDR1 is SGHTA and CDR2 is FQGTGA. The CDR3 contains 17 residues. Trimming took 4 bases from V and 8 from J; bases not matched to a gene: 14. The CDR3 loop reads CASSSPASGRAWDEQFF. CDR3 DNA: TGTGCCAGCAGCTCCCCAGCCAGCGGGAGGGCCTGGGATGAGCAGTTCTTC.

With regard to this clonotype: A much bigger clone sits one base away, suggesting this may be a read error. This chain links TRBV11-1 with TRBJ1-6; TRBD1 might be the D (5 bases). This CDR3 is 15 amino acids long. The germline gives CDR1 SGHAT, CDR2 FQDESV (reference sequence). The V gene lost 1 base and the J gene lost 10 bases, with 14 bases spanning the gap. The DNA for the CDR3 is TGTGCCAGCAGCTTAGGGGGCCTGGAGAAATCACCCCTCCACTTT. Translated, it gives CASSLGGLEKSPLHF.

The V and J genes are TRBV7-9 and TRBJ1-6; no definite D call. CDR1 and CDR2 (germline): SEHNR, FQNEAQ (reference sequence). V was cut by 5 bases and J by 9 bases, with 20 bases left in between. The CDR3 contains 16 residues. The CDR3 here is CASSPRGKGGFSPLHF. In nucleotides, the CDR3 is TGTGCCAGCAGCCCACGTGGGAAGGGAGGATTTTCACCCCTCCACTTT.

This clonotype was observed at least ten times. The gene calls are TRBV5-1 and TRBJ2-7; D may be TRBD1 (5 bases). From germline, CDR1 is SGHRS and CDR2 YFSETQ. Trimming removed 1 base from V and 6 bases from J, with 14 bases in between. The CDR3 totals 14 residues. CDR3 sequence: CASSLRGNSGEQYF. For the CDR3, the DNA is TGCGCCAGCAGCTTGAGGGGAAACTCGGGCGAGCAGTACTTC.